This TCR beta chain appears in the sequencing data of a study of monozygotic twins with cystic fibrosis (dated by TCRdb to 2020 to 2022). Study-level background: Barcoded libraries were prepared from about 3 micrograms of fragmented DNA with about 15 PCR cycles. To assess genetic influence on V and J gene usage, the study compared TCR beta repertoires within and across 16 monozygotic twin pairs with cystic fibrosis. The cohort comprised ten female and six male twin pairs aged about 2.0 to 36.4 years, median roughly 9.9 years, mostly children and adolescents. On the day of blood sampling, twins were ranked among 850 to 1,300 cohort participants for weight-for-height and for FEVPerc (FEV1 disease centile). Data for three of the twin pairs had been reported earlier in a different context.

TCR beta CDR3 regions were amplified by multiplex PCR with the immunoSEQ immune profiling system according to the manufacturer's instructions. An Illumina NextSeq system was used for sequencing. As for the authors' bioinformatics: Sequence data were processed on the immunoSEQ Analyzer platform, and clonality was computed as the square root of Simpson's index of productive rearrangements. Similarity in V and J usage was quantified by Jensen-Shannon distance, and CDR3 generation probabilities were calculated with OLGA. The researchers looked up shared CDR3 sequences in the immuneACCESS database (August 2020) and in VDJdb (December 2020). TCRdb limited this immuneACCESS table to in-frame rearrangements with V and J called. A share of clones is missing; checked studies link under half to unresolved V genes, and the rest is unexplained. The V and J calls and the clone size are those of that table, but D and trimming were determined from the DNA. The sample table records fewer than 15,000 clones; roughly 98% of these occur just once. Roughly 0.41% of the sample comes from the top ten.

Notes on this clone: Its recognized antigen is unknown. The record has no base qualities; no much larger clone is one base away.

Its CDR3 holds 12 amino acids, cysteine through phenylalanine. CDR3 DNA only is kept here, 36 bases in frame from base 1. As encoded in the germline V gene, CDR1 is MNHNS while CDR2 is SASEGT. Trimming costs V 2 bases and J 6 bases, and their ends lie 7 bases apart. What the work shows at the level of the full study, not this receptor alone: The cohort was small, and no association was found between shared CDR3 numbers and age, concordance or disease severity. Simpson clonality was generally low (median 0.0095), which suggests a naive-dominated repertoire, and clonality was higher in the most severely affected patients. In 13 of 16 pairs, V gene usage most closely resembled the co-twin's, and the same held for J usage in 8 of 16 pairs, a pattern suggesting genetic constraints. Monozygotic CF twin pairs shared significantly more nucleotide-identical clonotypes within each pair than unrelated CF individuals shared with one another (P = 0.000026, Mann-Whitney).

The twin pairs came from the European Cystic Fibrosis Twin and Sibling Study Cohort, which recruited patients from over a hundred CF clinics across 14 European countries. Zygosity and CFTR genotype were confirmed in-house, and zygosity was tested by multiplex PCR of nine short tandem repeat loci. Peripheral blood was sampled from each twin, and clinical parameters were recorded on the day of blood sampling. Genomic DNA was isolated from peripheral blood cells with phenol/chloroform and kept in TE buffer at 4 degrees C. The specimen was blood. In this chain, TRBV6-1 is recombined with TRBJ1-2; a confident D gene designation cannot be given. This TCR was sampled from a girl aged 2 to 9 with cystic fibrosis. The CDR3 region has the sequence CASSESTDGYTF. The DNA sequence is TGTGCCAGCAGTGAATCCACGGATGGCTACACCTTC.